What follows is one TCR beta chain and its context. This entry comes from a study of blood T cell repertoires in COVID-19. Study in general: The study drew acute and convalescent COVID-19 samples from the United States, Italy and Spain. PBMCs, B-cell-depleted T cells, or T cells provided the cDNA or gDNA that made up the material.

The CDR3 is 17 amino acids. CDR1 and CDR2 from the germline V gene are SGHAT and FQNNGV. V lost 5 bases to trimming and J lost 6 bases, with 26 bases between them. As handled by the study authors: Researchers report that nucleated cell counts were estimated from reference gene primer amplification. This table comes from immunoSEQ multiplex PCR, and its TCRdb copy is limited to in-frame clones, with some not included. V and J calls and clone size are given by that table; D and trimming were obtained from the DNA. Seen here are approximately 54,000 clones, roughly four fifths observed once, and the top ten hold around 5.3%.

The sequence derives from a woman aged 55-75 years with acute or convalescent COVID-19. Sample: peripheral blood. The chain couples TRBV11-2 to TRBJ2-7; tentative D call: TRBD1 (6 bases). The CDR3 coding sequence is TGTGCCAGCAGCCCCACAGGGAGATCGGTTAGCCGCGGCGAGCAGTACTTC. This translates into CASSPTGRSVSRGEQYF.